The source of this TCR beta chain is a study of spatial heterogeneity in lung cancer. Study-level information: Alpha-chain sequences were detected in numbers that were consistently lower than beta-chain sequences. Correlation of TCR transcript counts in tumor regions with a T cell module score from matched bulk RNA-seq was strong.

Trimming cost V 3 bases and J 2 bases, with 11 bases left between them. CDR1 and CDR2 from the germline V gene are ENHRY and SYGVKD. This CDR3 comprises 15 residues. Study-wide findings and caveats: Higher tumor mutation counts went along with higher counts of expanded intratumoral alpha and beta TCRs.

Time point meaning: sample taken at primary tumor resection. Sequencing covered unsorted whole RNA taken from tumor, nontumor lung or frozen PBMC. By share, this clonotype counts as medium-sized (0.01 to 0.1%). Its matching antigen is unknown. TCRdb fed the 5' RACE reads into MiXCR, producing one record per CDR3 protein. Of 10,000 to 15,000 distinct CDR3 sequences in the sample, 6% to 7% are singletons; the top ten hold about 3.3%. This material consisted of lung tumor tissue, taken at surgery. The genes are TRBV10-3 and TRBJ1-5; D is unresolved. The clonotype was recovered from a female donor with early-stage non-small cell lung cancer. The CDR3 coding sequence is TGTGCCATCAGTGACCAGGCTGGAGGCAATCAGCCCCAGCATTTT. It is translated as CAISDQAGGNQPQHF.